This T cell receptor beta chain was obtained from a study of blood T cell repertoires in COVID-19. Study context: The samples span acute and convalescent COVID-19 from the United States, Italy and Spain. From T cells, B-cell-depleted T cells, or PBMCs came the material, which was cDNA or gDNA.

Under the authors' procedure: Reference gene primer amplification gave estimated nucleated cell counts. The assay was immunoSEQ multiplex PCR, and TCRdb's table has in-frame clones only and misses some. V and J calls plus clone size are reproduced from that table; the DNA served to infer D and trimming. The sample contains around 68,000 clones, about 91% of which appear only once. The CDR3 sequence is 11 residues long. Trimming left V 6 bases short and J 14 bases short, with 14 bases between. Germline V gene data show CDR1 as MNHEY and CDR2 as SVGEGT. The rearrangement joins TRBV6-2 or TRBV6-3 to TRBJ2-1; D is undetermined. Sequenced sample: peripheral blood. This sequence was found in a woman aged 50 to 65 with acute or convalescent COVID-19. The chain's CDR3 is CASSSLDLEFF. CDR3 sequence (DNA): TGTGCCAGCAGCTCCCTTGACCTAGAGTTCTTC.